This TCR beta chain was obtained from a study of blood T cell repertoires in COVID-19 (TCRdb year 2020). Context from the whole study: Samples from collaborators originated in the United States, Italy and Spain and spanned both the acute and convalescent phases of COVID-19. A de-identified subject ID, COVID-19 status, age in years and sex were almost always included in the sample metadata. The repertoires were released in a freely available public database meant as a resource for research on the immune response to SARS-CoV-2. Samples came from the ongoing ImmuneRACE study (first 160 participants) plus 1,254 subjects from 6 global collaborators. The material from the prospective study consisted of cDNA or gDNA derived from T cells, B-cell-depleted T cells, or PBMCs. The dataset comprised deeply sampled blood TCRbeta repertoires from subjects exposed to, actively infected with, or recovered from COVID-19. Where available, HLA class I and class II types were taken from metadata supplied by the sample provider and were not determined by assay-based typing. Results the study describes overall, beyond this receptor: The amount of clinical and demographic metadata varied by source and participant and was provided uncurated.

Each collaborating institution followed its own protocols to collect whole blood in K2EDTA tubes. For TCRbeta analysis, collaborators shipped samples in one of three forms: frozen whole blood, isolated PBMCs, or DNA extracted from either of those sample types. TCRbeta CDR3 regions were amplified from genomic DNA by means of the immunoSEQ Assay, a bias-controlled multiplex PCR. The paper's data handling went like this. Nucleated cell counts per sample were estimated from amplification of reference gene primers within the assay. To quantify the absolute abundance of each unique TCRbeta CDR3 rearrangement, sequence reads were collapsed and filtered. Productive Simpson clonality was computed per sample as the square root of Simpson's diversity index over productive rearrangements. This immuneACCESS table, as held by TCRdb, lists in-frame sequences with V and J called but not all clones. Of the missing ones, under half trace to an unresolved V gene in checked studies; the others have no known cause. V and J calls and clone size come straight from that table; D and trimming were deduced from the DNA. The sample table records under 100,000 clones; roughly 89% of these occur just once. The ten top clones hold approximately 3.1% of the sample.

V loses 1 base at its end and J loses 8 bases; junction bases beyond the gene matches: 4. The CDR3 starts with the cysteine, ends with the phenylalanine, and has 14 residues. Just CDR3 DNA is preserved here, 42 bases in frame from base 1. The CDR1 and CDR2 encoded by the germline V gene are MNHNS and SASEGT. A remark on this clone: The antigen it recognizes is unknown. No base quality information exists; no much larger clone differs at one position.

The TCR was taken from a woman aged 70-85 years with acute or convalescent COVID-19. This chain joins TRBV6-1 to TRBJ2-1, and 8 junction bases match TRBD2. Material for sequencing was peripheral blood. The bases read TGTGCCAGCAGTGAAGAGCGGCGGGGGGATGAGCAGTTCTTC. The translation is CASSEERRGDEQFF.